Below, 6 T cell receptor beta chains from the same sample are listed, as sequenced in a study of blood T cell repertoires in COVID-19. Profiling relied on immunoSEQ multiplex PCR, and the TCRdb table lists in-frame clones only, not all of them. Of a few hundred thousand clones detected, under 95% appear once; the ten largest clones hold 18%. The sample consisted of PBMCs or T cells enriched from blood (not recorded which). Every receptor here comes from a woman in her 30s who had recovered from COVID-19.

The chain combines TRBV7-2 with TRBJ2-6, with 7 bases aligning to TRBD1. J gave up 4 bases and V 5 bases, and 5 bases lay outside the gene matches. Germline values: CDR1 SGHTA, CDR2 FQGNSA. This CDR3 contains 15 residues. CDR3 nucleotides: TGTGCCAGCAGCGGCTACAGGGGCGGGGCCAACGTCCTGACTTTC. Residues: CASSGYRGGANVLTF.

This chain uses TRBV2 with TRBJ2-1, with TRBD1 matching over 8 bases. V was pared by 8 bases and J by 15 bases, with 12 bases of the junction left unmatched. CDR1 and CDR2 from the germline V gene are SNHLY and FYNNEI. CDR3 length: 12 residues. The CDR3 region has the DNA TGTGCCAGCCAGCTCCAGGGGGCCGGGGGGTTCTTC. Encoded protein: CASQLQGAGGFF.

This clone was observed a handful of times. At the DNA level, this CDR3 is encoded by other sequences in the same sample as well. The chain employs TRBV28 and TRBJ1-1, with D possibly TRBD1 on 6 matching bases. Trimming stripped 2 bases from V and 2 bases from J, with 6 bases between. CDR3 length equals 13 residues. Germline V gene sequence: CDR1 MDHEN, CDR2 SYDVKM. This CDR3 is CASSLGGNTEAFF. CDR3 coding DNA: TGTGCCAGCAGTTTAGGGGGCAACACTGAAGCTTTCTTT.

V usage is TRBV7-9 and J usage is TRBJ1-4, with 9 bases lining up with TRBD1. The CDR3 runs 16 residues. Germline V gives CDR1 SEHNR, CDR2 FQNEAQ (reference sequence). Losses at the gene ends were 1 base for V and 0 bases for J; bases not matched to a gene: 0. Here the CDR3 DNA reads TGTGCCAGCAGCTTAGGGACAGGGGCAACTAATGAAAAACTGTTTTTT. Residues: CASSLGTGATNEKLFF.

The rearrangement links TRBV11-2 to TRBJ2-5; 9 nucleotides line up with TRBD2. The V gene's germline CDR1 is SGHAT and CDR2 FQNNGV. Trimming at V came to 2 bases and at J to 4 bases, leaving 14 bases not matched to a gene. This CDR3 is 18 amino acids long. CDR3 sequence reads: CASSLSWSGTSSRETQYF. The CDR3 DNA reads as TGTGCCAGCAGCTTAAGTTGGTCCGGGACTAGCTCCCGAGAGACCCAGTACTTC.

V gene TRBV9 combines with J gene TRBJ2-4, with D possibly being TRBD2 (5 bases). V lost 3 bases and J lost 2, with 9 bases in between. Germline assignment: CDR1 SGDLS and CDR2 YYNGEE. The CDR3 contains 14 residues. The CDR3 protein is CASSAEGSKNIQYF. The CDR3 coding sequence is TGTGCCAGCAGCGCCGAGGGATCCAAAAACATTCAGTACTTC.